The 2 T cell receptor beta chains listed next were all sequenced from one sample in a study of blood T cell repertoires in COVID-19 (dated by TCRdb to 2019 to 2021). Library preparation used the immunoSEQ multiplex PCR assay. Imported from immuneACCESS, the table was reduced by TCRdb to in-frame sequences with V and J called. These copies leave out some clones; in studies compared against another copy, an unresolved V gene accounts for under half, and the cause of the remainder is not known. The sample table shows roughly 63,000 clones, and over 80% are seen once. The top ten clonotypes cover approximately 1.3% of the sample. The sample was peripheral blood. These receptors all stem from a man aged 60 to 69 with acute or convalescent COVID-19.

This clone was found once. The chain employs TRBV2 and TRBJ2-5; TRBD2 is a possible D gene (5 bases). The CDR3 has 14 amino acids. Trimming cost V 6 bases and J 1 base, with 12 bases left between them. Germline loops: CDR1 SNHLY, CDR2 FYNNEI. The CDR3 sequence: CASSGKGGQETQYF. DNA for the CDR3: TGTGCCAGCAGCGGGAAAGGCGGCCAAGAGACCCAGTACTTC.

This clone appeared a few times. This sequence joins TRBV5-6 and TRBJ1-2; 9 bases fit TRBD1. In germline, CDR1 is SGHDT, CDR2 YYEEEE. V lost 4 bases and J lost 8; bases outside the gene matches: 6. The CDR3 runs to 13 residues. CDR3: CASSRDRAQGYTF. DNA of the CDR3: TGTGCCAGCAGCCGGGACAGGGCACAGGGCTACACCTTC.